The 2 T cell receptor beta chains reported below all come from one sample, sequenced in a study of blood T cell repertoires in COVID-19. TCRdb's copy holds only in-frame clones and misses some; the assay was immunoSEQ multiplex PCR. The profile shows under 150,000 clones, over 75% of them singletons. Sequenced input: PBMCs or T cells enriched from blood (not recorded which). These receptors all stem from a man aged 45-65 years in a cohort exposed to, infected with or recovered from COVID-19 (not recorded which).

This clone was observed a handful of times. This sequence joins TRBV5-1 and TRBJ1-1; tentative D call: TRBD1 (5 bases). V was clipped by 4 bases and J by 3 bases, with 13 bases between them. Germline V gives CDR1 SGHRS, CDR2 YFSETQ. The CDR3 has 14 residues. The DNA for the CDR3 is TGCGCCAGCAGCAGGACAAGGGGATACACTGAAGCTTTCTTT. The encoded protein is CASSRTRGYTEAFF.

V and J are TRBV15 and TRBJ2-7; 8 positions agree with TRBD2. CDR3 length equals 15 residues. CDR1 and CDR2 from the germline V gene are LNHNV and YYDKDF (reference sequence). V gave up 1 base and J gave up 4 bases; unmatched junction bases: 6. The chain's CDR3 is CATSRVLPGGYEQYF. For the CDR3, the DNA is TGTGCCACCAGCAGAGTTCTCCCGGGAGGGTACGAGCAGTACTTC.